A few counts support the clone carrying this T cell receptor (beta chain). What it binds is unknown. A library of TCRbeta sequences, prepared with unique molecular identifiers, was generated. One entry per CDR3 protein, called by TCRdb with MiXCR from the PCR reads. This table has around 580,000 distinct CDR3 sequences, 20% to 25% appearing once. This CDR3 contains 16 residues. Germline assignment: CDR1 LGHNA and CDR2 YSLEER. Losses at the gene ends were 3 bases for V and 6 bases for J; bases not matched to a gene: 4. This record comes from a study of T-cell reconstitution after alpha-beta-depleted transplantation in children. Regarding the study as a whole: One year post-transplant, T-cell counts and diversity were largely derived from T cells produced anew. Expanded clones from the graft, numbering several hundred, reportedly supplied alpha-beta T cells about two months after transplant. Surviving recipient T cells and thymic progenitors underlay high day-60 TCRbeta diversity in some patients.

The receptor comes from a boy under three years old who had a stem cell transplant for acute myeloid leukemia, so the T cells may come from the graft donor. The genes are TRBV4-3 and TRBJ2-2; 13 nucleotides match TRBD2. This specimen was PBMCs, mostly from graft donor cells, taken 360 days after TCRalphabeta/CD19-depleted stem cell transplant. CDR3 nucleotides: TGCGCCAGCAGCCAGGGACTAGCGGGGTTAGCCGGGGAGCTGTTTTTT. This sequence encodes CASSQGLAGLAGELFF.